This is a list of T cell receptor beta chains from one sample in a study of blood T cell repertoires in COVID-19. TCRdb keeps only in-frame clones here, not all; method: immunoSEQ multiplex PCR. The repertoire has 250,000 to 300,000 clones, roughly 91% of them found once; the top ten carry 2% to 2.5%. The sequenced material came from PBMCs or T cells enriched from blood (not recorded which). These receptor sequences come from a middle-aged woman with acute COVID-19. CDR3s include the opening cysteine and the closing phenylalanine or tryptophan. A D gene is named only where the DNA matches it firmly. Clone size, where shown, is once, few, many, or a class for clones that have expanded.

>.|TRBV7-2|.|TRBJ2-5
CASSFPKQGTGETQYF
TGTGCCAGCAGCTTTCCAAAACAGGGGACTGGCGAGACCCAGTACTTC
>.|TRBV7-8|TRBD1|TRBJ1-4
CASSPNRGLNEKLFF
TGTGCCAGCAGTCCTAACAGGGGCCTTAATGAAAAACTGTTTTTT
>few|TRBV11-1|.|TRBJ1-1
CASSLASSGISNTEAFF
TGTGCCAGCAGCTTAGCGAGCTCAGGTATATCGAACACTGAAGCTTTCTTT
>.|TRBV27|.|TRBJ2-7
CASSYNDSPYEQYF
TGTGCCAGCAGTTACAACGATTCGCCCTACGAGCAGTACTTC
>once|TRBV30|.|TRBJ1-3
CAWSVGSSKRNTIYF
TGTGCCTGGAGTGTCGGGTCCTCGAAGAGAAACACCATATATTTT
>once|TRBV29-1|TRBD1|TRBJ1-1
CSGLRDRGLIAAEAFF
TGCAGCGGCCTCCGGGACAGGGGGCTCATAGCCGCTGAAGCTTTCTTT
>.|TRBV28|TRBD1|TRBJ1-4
CASSPQGVVYEKLFF
TGTGCCAGCAGCCCACAGGGGGTGGTTTATGAAAAACTGTTTTTT
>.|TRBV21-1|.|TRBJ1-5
CASSKDRGTPDNQPQHF
TGTGCCAGCAGCAAAGACAGGGGAACCCCCGACAATCAGCCCCAGCATTTT
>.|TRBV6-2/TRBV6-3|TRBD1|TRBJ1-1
CASSHPAGGNTEAFF
TGTGCCAGCAGTCACCCGGCAGGGGGCAACACTGAAGCTTTCTTT
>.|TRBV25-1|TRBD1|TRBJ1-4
CASSEGQGDEKLFF
TGTGCCAGCAGTGAAGGACAGGGAGATGAAAAACTGTTTTTT
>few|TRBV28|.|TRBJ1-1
CASGDTYTEAFF
TGTGCCAGCGGTGACACTTACACTGAAGCTTTCTTT